A selection of T cell receptor beta chains follows, all from one sample in a study of cytomegalovirus exposure and HLA in healthy donors. Method: immunoSEQ multiplex PCR; TCRdb's copy keeps in-frame clones and lacks some. Of some 180,000 clones in the sample, over 70% were seen once. The sequencing input was PBMCs. The receptor set was obtained from a man between 18 and 35 years old in good health and CMV-seronegative. The CDR3 runs from the conserved cysteine through the conserved F or W. A D gene is named only where the DNA matches it firmly. Clone size is shown for a subset of rows, as once, few, many or a class of expanded clone.

v_call	d_call	clone_size	j_call	cdr3_aa	cdr3_nt
TRBV6-6	TRBD1	once	TRBJ1-4	CASSSPGQGEKLFF	TGTGCCAGCAGTTCCCCGGGACAGGGAGAAAAACTGTTTTTT
TRBV30	NA	NA	TRBJ1-2	CANGSYGYTF	TGTGCCAACGGGTCCTATGGCTACACCTTC
TRBV6-5	NA	NA	TRBJ1-1	CASSYLVATEAFF	TGTGCCAGCAGTTACTTGGTGGCCACTGAAGCTTTCTTT
TRBV29-1	TRBD1	NA	TRBJ1-2	CSVEAGGQGLLYGYTF	TGCAGCGTTGAAGCGGGCGGACAGGGGCTGCTCTATGGCTACACCTTC
TRBV25-1	NA	NA	TRBJ1-3	CASSGVDSGNTIYF	TGTGCCAGCAGTGGTGTAGACTCTGGAAACACCATATATTTT
TRBV9	TRBD2	NA	TRBJ2-5	CASSVVGSGSTGTQYF	TGTGCCAGCAGCGTAGTGGGGAGCGGGAGCACGGGGACCCAGTACTTC
TRBV23-1	TRBD1	NA	TRBJ1-5	CALGDREGEPQHF	TGCGCCTTGGGGGACAGGGAAGGGGAGCCCCAGCATTTT
TRBV5-6	TRBD1	NA	TRBJ1-6	CASSLGQGAYNSPLHF	TGTGCCAGCAGCTTGGGTCAGGGGGCTTATAATTCACCCCTCCACTTT
TRBV6-5	NA	NA	TRBJ1-5	CASSEALNQPQHF	TGTGCCAGCAGTGAAGCTCTTAATCAGCCCCAGCATTTT
TRBV4-2	TRBD1	NA	TRBJ2-5	CASSRVAGTESETQYF	TGTGCCAGCAGCCGCGTCGCCGGGACAGAGTCGGAGACCCAGTACTTC
TRBV4-2	NA	few	TRBJ2-1	CASSQAESVVFF	TGTGCCAGCAGCCAAGCAGAAAGTGTCGTGTTCTTC